A single sample gave rise to the 21 T cell receptor beta chains below, sequenced in a study of blood T cells in healthy people across ages. Primed by a sample-barcoded 5' primer and a J-beta primer mix, a second PCR proceeded for roughly 7 to 11 cycles. TCRdb analysed the 5' RACE reads with MiXCR anew, one entry per CDR3 protein. In the table there are roughly 800,000 distinct CDR3 sequences, more than 45% of which are singletons. Sequenced material: blood. The receptors were sampled from a man aged 30 to 39 in good health.

The rearrangement uses TRBV20-1 and TRBJ1-1; D is perhaps TRBD1 (5 bases). V lost 0 bases, J lost 8 bases, and 13 bases lay in between. Looked up from germline, CDR1 is DFQATT and CDR2 is SNEGSKA (reference sequence). This CDR3 region has 13 residues. Written as DNA, the CDR3 is TGCAGTGCTAGAGATATACAGGTAAAAGAAGCTTTCTTT. Its translation is CSARDIQVKEAFF.

This clonotype was counted a few times. V is TRBV2 and J is TRBJ2-5, with D uncertain. This CDR3 contains 13 residues. CDR1 is SNHLY, CDR2 FYNNEI, per germline. With 8 bases removed from V and 5 bases from J, the gap between germline ends came to 15 bases. The CDR3 spells CASEPQVGETQYF. In DNA form, the CDR3 reads TGTGCCAGCGAGCCTCAAGTGGGGGAGACCCAGTACTTC. The whole variable domain, filled in from reference TRBV2 and TRBJ2-5, reads EPEVTQTPSHQVTQMGQEVILRCVPISNHLYFYWYRQILGQKVEFLVSFYNNEISEKSEIFDDQFSVERPDGSNFTLKIRSTKLEDSAMYFCASEPQVGETQYFGPGTRLLVL.

In this sample, this clonotype turned up a few times. The chain carries TRBV7-9 and TRBJ2-1; D unresolved. V was clipped by 1 base and J by 6 bases, with 7 bases between them. CDR1 is SEHNR and CDR2 is FQNEAQ in the germline V gene (reference sequence). The CDR3 length is 13 residues. The CDR3 region is CASSLDASNEQFF. CDR3 sequence (DNA): TGTGCCAGCAGCTTAGACGCCAGCAATGAGCAGTTCTTC.

The chain joins TRBV7-9 to TRBJ2-3; D is unclear. Trimming cost V 6 bases and J 6 bases, with 13 bases left between them. Germline assignment: CDR1 SEHNR and CDR2 FQNEAQ (reference sequence). The CDR3 is 13 residues long. DNA for the CDR3: TGTGCCAGCAGACAAGAGATTGTCGATACGCAGTATTTT. Its translation is CASRQEIVDTQYF.

The chain carries TRBV7-3 and TRBJ2-1, with TRBD2 matching over 10 bases. The better agreement between TRBJ2-7 and the DNA end casts doubt on the J call. Germline CDR1 is SGHTA and CDR2 is FQGTGA. This CDR3 comprises 14 residues. The CDR3 nucleotides read TGTGCCAGCAGCGCCACTAGCGGGGACAATGAGCAGTACTTC. This translates into CASSATSGDNEQYF.

This CDR3 reads CASSQGGWHGYTF. For the CDR3, the DNA is TGTGCCAGCAGCCAAGGGGGTTGGCATGGCTACACCTTC. This chain joins TRBV3-1 and TRBJ1-2; D is ambiguous. Trimming removed 1 base from V and 6 bases from J, with 9 bases in between. Germline assignment: CDR1 LGHDT and CDR2 YNNKEL (reference sequence). The CDR3 has 13 residues. Drawing the rest from reference TRBV3-1 and TRBJ1-2, the complete variable domain is DTAVSQTPKYLVTQMGNDKSIKCEQNLGHDTMYWYKQDSKKFLKIMFSYNNKELIINETVPNRFSPKSPDKAHLNLHINSLELGDSAVYFCASSQGGWHGYTFGSGTRLTVV.

The rearrangement links TRBV7-9 to TRBJ1-2; 10 nucleotides match TRBD1. This CDR3 has 15 residues. Germline trimming cut 3 bases from V and 4 bases from J; bases unmatched to any gene: 5. CDR1 is SEHNR, CDR2 FQNEAQ, per germline (reference sequence). This CDR3 reads CASSFQTGGFYGYTF. Here the CDR3 DNA reads TGTGCCAGCAGCTTCCAGACAGGGGGCTTCTATGGCTACACCTTC.

This clonotype was picked up a small number of times. The chain carries TRBV29-1 and TRBJ2-5, with 7 bases aligning to TRBD2. V was pared by 6 bases and J by 2 bases, with 9 bases of the junction left unmatched. The CDR3 has 14 amino acids. Per the germline V gene, CDR1 is SQVTM and CDR2 is ANQGSEA. CDR3 region: CSVKSGGRQETQYF. The CDR3 nucleotides are TGCAGCGTGAAATCGGGGGGACGTCAAGAGACCCAGTACTTC.

The J gene is TRBJ2-7, the V gene TRBV29-1, with 9 bases that match TRBD1. The CDR3 has 13 residues. The germline gives CDR1 SQVTM, CDR2 ANQGSEA. The V and J ends lost 2 bases and 3 bases, in that order; junction bases with no gene match: 2. The CDR3 nucleotides read TGCAGCGTTGAATTGGGACAGGGCTACGAGCAGTACTTC. This translates into CSVELGQGYEQYF.

The chain employs TRBV10-3 and TRBJ2-2; the D gene is possibly TRBD1 (6 bases). CDR1 ENHRY and CDR2 SYGVKD come from the germline V gene. V was trimmed by 6 bases and J by 1 base, leaving 9 bases between them. The CDR3 loop spans 14 amino acids. The CDR3 DNA is TGTGCCATCAGCCAGGGGCTGAACACCGGGGAGCTGTTTTTT. It codes for CAISQGLNTGELFF.

The gene calls are TRBV20-1 and TRBJ2-3; D possibly matches TRBD1 or TRBD2 (5 bases each). Germline CDR1 and CDR2: DFQATT and SNEGSKA (reference sequence). The CDR3 length is 14 residues. V was pared by 5 bases and J by 4 bases, with 16 bases between. Written as DNA, the CDR3 is TGCAGTGCTGACCGGGGCCAGACAGCAGATACGCAGTATTTT. Its protein is CSADRGQTADTQYF.

This clonotype was detected only a few times. The chain is built from TRBV7-2 and TRBJ2-3, with D perhaps assigned TRBD1 or TRBD2 (5 bases each). V gave up 6 bases and J gave up 4 bases, with 17 bases separating them. CDR1 is SGHTA, CDR2 FQGNSA, per germline. This CDR3 has 15 amino acids. For the CDR3, the DNA is TGTGCCAGCAGTCGCCGGGACGCCCGGGCAGATACGCAGTATTTT. Translating gives CASSRRDARADTQYF. Based on the CDR3 plus reference TRBV7-2 and TRBJ2-3, the full variable domain is GAGVSQSPSNKVTEKGKDVELRCDPISGHTALYWYRQSLGQGLEFLIYFQGNSAPDKSGLPSDRFSAERTGGSVSTLTIQRTQQEDSAVYLCASSRRDARADTQYFGPGTRLTVL.

J is TRBJ2-7 and V is TRBV4-1; 10 nucleotides agree with TRBD2. Germline V gene data show CDR1 as MGHRA and CDR2 as YSYEKL. V was pared by 0 bases and J by 0 bases, with 2 bases of the junction left unmatched. There are 16 residues in the CDR3. The CDR3 protein is CASSQDGLAVSYEQYF. The DNA of the CDR3 is TGCGCCAGCAGCCAAGATGGACTAGCGGTCTCCTACGAGCAGTACTTC.

The V call is TRBV7-2, the J call TRBJ1-6, with D possibly matching TRBD1 (6 bases). CDR1 is SGHTA, CDR2 FQGNSA, per germline. Trimming pared 2 bases from V and 5 bases from J, leaving 13 bases between. The CDR3 spans 16 residues. In DNA form, the CDR3 reads TGTGCCAGCAGCTTAAGGGGGGGCGGCAATAATTCACCCCTCCACTTT. It yields the protein CASSLRGGGNNSPLHF.

The chain carries TRBV6-1 and TRBJ2-5; a possible D gene is TRBD1 (6 bases). The J call is uncertain, as TRBJ2-7 better fits the DNA end. The CDR3 has 13 amino acids. Germline values: CDR1 MNHNS, CDR2 SASEGT. The CDR3 coding sequence is TGTGCCAGCAGTGACAGGGGTCCCTACGAGCAGTACTTC. This codes for CASSDRGPYEQYF.

The chain is built from TRBV27 and TRBJ1-1, with D perhaps TRBD1 (6 bases). V gave up 2 bases and J gave up 5 bases, with 9 bases separating them. CDR3 size: 13 residues. Germline V gene sequence: CDR1 MNHEY, CDR2 SMNVEV (reference sequence). The CDR3 is CASSLPGTTEAFF. The CDR3, as DNA: TGTGCCAGCAGTTTACCGGGGACAACTGAAGCTTTCTTT.

The chain links TRBV4-2 to TRBJ1-2; D remains unclear. V was trimmed by 0 bases and J by 6 bases, leaving 11 bases between them. Germline CDR1 and CDR2: LGHNA and YNFKEQ. The CDR3 spans 14 residues. CDR3: CASSQDGGGDGYTF. The CDR3 bases are TGTGCCAGCAGCCAAGACGGAGGAGGCGATGGCTACACCTTC.

This clonotype was seen only a few times. V gene TRBV12-3 or TRBV12-4 combines with J gene TRBJ2-1; 7 bases align to TRBD2. The CDR3 extends over 15 amino acids. Germline trimming cut 2 bases from V and 0 bases from J; bases unmatched to any gene: 1. In DNA form, the CDR3 reads TGTGCCAGCAGTTTACGGGAGGACTCCTACAATGAGCAGTTCTTC. Translated: CASSLREDSYNEQFF.

The chain recombines TRBV5-6 with TRBJ2-6; D unresolved. Per the germline V gene, CDR1 is SGHDT and CDR2 is YYEEEE. This CDR3 region has 18 residues. Trimming removed 1 base at V and 0 bases at J, with 14 bases between. In DNA form, the CDR3 reads TGTGCCAGCAGCTTGTCAGCTTTTCGTGGCTCTGGGGCCAACGTCCTGACTTTC. Translating it yields CASSLSAFRGSGANVLTF.

The gene calls are TRBV9 and TRBJ1-5; tentatively, D is TRBD1 (6 bases). Trimming removed 2 bases from V and 7 bases from J, with 13 bases in between. CDR1 is SGDLS and CDR2 is YYNGEE in the germline V gene. The CDR3 contains 14 residues. CDR3 residues: CASSVGDTEQPQHF. CDR3 DNA: TGTGCCAGCAGCGTGGGGGACACGGAGCAGCCCCAGCATTTT.

The chain combines TRBV19 with TRBJ2-7; D call uncertain. Looked up from germline, CDR1 is LNHDA and CDR2 is SQIVND (reference sequence). Trimming shortened V by 1 base and J by 2 bases, and 6 bases separated the two germline ends. The CDR3 contains 13 residues. The chain's CDR3 is CASSIVAAYEQYF. CDR3 coding DNA: TGTGCCAGTAGTATAGTAGCAGCCTACGAGCAGTACTTC.